Sequencing of this T cell receptor beta chain was carried out in a study of T cell responses to AZD1222 COVID-19 vaccine. Trimming shortened V by 10 bases and J by 1 base, and 16 bases separated the two germline ends. The CDR3 is 14 amino acids. Germline CDR1 reads LGHNA; CDR2 reads YNFKEQ. Only in-frame clones appear in the TCRdb table, and some are missing; sequencing was by immunoSEQ multiplex PCR. The sample yields around 92,000 clones, under 95% seen once. The chain links TRBV4-2 to TRBJ1-1; no clear D. The input for sequencing was peripheral blood, taken on day 0 of AZD1222 vaccination. The source is an adult in good health. The CDR3 spells CATAVDTWNTEAFF. The CDR3 DNA is TGTGCCACAGCAGTAGATACGTGGAACACTGAAGCTTTCTTT.